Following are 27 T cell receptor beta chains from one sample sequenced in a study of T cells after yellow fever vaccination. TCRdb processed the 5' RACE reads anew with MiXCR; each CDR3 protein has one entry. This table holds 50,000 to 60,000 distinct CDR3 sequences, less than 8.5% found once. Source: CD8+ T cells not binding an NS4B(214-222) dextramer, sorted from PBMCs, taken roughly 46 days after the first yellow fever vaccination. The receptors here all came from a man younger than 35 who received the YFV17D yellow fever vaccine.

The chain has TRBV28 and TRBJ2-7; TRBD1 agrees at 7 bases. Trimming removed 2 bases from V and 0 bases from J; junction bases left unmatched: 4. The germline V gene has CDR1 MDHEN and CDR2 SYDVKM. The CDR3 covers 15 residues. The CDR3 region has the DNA TGTGCCAGCAGTTTAGGGACAGACCTCTCCTACGAGCAGTACGTC. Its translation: CASSLGTDLSYEQYV.

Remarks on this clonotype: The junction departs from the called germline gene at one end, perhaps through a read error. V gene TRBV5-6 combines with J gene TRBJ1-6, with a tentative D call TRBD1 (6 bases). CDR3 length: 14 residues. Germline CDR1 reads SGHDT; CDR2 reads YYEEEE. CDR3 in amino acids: CASTLGGDTVRTDF. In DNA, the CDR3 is TGTGCCAGCACTCTCGGGGGGGACACGGTGAGGACCGACTTT.

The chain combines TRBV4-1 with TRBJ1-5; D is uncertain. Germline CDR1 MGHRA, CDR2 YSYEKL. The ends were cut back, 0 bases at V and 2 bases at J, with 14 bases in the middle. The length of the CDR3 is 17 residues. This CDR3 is CASSQDRLQRGNQPQHF. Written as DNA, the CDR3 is TGCGCCAGCAGCCAAGACCGGCTACAAAGGGGCAATCAGCCCCAGCATTTT.

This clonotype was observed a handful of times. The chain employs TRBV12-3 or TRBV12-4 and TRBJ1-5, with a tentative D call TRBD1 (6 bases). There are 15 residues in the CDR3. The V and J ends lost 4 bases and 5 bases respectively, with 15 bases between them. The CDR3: CASSSTYRDDQPQHF. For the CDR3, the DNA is TGTGCCAGCAGTTCCACATACAGGGATGATCAGCCCCAGCATTTT.

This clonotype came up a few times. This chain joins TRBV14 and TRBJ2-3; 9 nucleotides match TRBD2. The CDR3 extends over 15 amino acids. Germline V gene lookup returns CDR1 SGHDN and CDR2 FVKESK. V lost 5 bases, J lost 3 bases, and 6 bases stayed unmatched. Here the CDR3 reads CASSVSGGITDTQYF. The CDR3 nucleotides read TGTGCCAGCAGCGTGAGCGGGGGGATAACAGATACGCAGTATTTT.

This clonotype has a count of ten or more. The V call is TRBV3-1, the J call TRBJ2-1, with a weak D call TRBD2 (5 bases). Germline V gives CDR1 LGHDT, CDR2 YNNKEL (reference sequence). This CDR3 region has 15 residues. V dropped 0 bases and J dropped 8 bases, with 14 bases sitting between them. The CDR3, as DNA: TGTGCCAGCAGCCAAGATGAGAGGGCCGGAGATGAGCAGTTCTTC. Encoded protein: CASSQDERAGDEQFF.

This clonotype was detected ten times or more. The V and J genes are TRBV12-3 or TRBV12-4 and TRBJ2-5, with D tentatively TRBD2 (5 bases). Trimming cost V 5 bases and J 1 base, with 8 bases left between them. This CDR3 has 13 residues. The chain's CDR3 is CASSPGLQETQYF. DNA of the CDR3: TGTGCCAGCAGTCCCGGACTCCAAGAGACCCAGTACTTC.

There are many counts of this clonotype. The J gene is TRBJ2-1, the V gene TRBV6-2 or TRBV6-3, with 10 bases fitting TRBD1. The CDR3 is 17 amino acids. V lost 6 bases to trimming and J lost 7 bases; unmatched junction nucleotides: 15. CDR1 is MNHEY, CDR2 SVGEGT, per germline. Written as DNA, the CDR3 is TGTGCCAGCAGACCCGACAGGGGGCGTCTAGGTGGTAATGAGCAGTTCTTC. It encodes CASRPDRGRLGGNEQFF.

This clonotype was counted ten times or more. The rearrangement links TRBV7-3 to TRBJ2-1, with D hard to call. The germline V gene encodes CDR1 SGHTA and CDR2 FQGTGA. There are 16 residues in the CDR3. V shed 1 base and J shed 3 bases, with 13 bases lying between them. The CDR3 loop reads CASSLRSDPRYNEQFF. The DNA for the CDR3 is TGTGCCAGCAGCTTAAGGAGTGATCCACGCTACAATGAGCAGTTCTTC.

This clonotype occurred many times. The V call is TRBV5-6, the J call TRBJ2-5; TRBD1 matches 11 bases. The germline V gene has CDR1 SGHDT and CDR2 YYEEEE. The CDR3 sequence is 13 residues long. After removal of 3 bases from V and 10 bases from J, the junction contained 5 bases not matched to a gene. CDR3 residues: CASSWGQGGVQYF. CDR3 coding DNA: TGTGCCAGCAGCTGGGGACAGGGGGGCGTCCAGTACTTC.

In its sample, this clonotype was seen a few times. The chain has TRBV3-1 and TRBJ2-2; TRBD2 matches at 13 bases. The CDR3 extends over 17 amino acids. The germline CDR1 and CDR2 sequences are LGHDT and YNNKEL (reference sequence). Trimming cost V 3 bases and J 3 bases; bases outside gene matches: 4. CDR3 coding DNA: TGTGCCAGCAGCCACCGGACTAGCGGGGGTGACACCGGGGAGCTGTTTTTT. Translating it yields CASSHRTSGGDTGELFF.

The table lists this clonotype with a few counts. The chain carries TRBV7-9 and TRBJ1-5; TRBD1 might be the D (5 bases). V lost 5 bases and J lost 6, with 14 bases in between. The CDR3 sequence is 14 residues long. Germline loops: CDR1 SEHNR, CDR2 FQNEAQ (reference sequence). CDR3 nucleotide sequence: TGTGCCAGCAGCCTAGGGGACTGGGCTCAGCCCCAGCATTTT. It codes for CASSLGDWAQPQHF.

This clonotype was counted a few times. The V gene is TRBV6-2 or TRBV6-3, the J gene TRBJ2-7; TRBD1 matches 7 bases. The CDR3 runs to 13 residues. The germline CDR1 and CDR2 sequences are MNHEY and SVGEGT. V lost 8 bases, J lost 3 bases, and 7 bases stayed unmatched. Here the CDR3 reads CASGTGTDYEQYV. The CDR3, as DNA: TGTGCCAGCGGGACGGGGACAGACTACGAGCAGTACGTC.

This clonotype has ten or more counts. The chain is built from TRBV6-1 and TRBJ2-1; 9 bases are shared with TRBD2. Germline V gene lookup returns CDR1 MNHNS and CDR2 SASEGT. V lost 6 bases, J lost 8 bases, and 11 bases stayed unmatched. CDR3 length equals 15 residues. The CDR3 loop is CASSPSSGGSDEQFF. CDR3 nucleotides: TGTGCCAGCAGCCCGTCGAGCGGGGGGTCGGATGAGCAGTTCTTC.

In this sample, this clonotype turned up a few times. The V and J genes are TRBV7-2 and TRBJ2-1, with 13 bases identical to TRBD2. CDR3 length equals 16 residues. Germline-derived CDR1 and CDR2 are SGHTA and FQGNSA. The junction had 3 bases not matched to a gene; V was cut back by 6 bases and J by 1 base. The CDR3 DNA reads TGTGCCAGCAGACGGACTAGCGGGGGATCCTACAATGAGCAGTTCTTC. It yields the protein CASRRTSGGSYNEQFF.

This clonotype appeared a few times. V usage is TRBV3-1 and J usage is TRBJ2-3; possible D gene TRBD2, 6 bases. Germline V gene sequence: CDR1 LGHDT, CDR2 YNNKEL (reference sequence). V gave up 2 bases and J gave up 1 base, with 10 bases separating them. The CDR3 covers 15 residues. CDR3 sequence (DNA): TGTGCCAGCAGCCAACCAGGGACTGGCACAGATACGCAGTATTTT. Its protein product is CASSQPGTGTDTQYF.

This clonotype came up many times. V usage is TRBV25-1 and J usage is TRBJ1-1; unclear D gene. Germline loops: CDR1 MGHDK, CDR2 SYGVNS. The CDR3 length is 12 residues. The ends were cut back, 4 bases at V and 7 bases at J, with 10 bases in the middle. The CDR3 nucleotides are TGTGCCAGCAGTGCCTCACTGGTTGAAGCTTTCTTT. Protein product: CASSASLVEAFF. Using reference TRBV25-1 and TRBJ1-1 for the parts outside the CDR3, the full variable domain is EADIYQTPRYLVIGTGKKITLECSQTMGHDKMYWYQQDPGMELHLIHYSYGVNSTEKGDLSSESTVSRIRTEHFPLTLESARPSHTSQYLCASSASLVEAFFGQGTRLTVV.

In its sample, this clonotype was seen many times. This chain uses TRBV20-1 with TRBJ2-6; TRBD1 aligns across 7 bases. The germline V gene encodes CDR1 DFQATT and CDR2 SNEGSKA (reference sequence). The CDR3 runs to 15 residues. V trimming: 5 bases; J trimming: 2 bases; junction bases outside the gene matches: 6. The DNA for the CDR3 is TGCAGTGCTGAAAAGGGGACAGCTGGGGCCAACGTCCTGACTTTC. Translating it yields CSAEKGTAGANVLTF.

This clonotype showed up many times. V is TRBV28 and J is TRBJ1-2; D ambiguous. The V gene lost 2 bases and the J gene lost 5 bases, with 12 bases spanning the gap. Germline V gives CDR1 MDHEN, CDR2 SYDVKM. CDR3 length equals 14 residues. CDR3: CASSLRGRMYGYTF. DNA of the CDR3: TGTGCCAGCAGTTTACGGGGTAGGATGTATGGCTACACCTTC.

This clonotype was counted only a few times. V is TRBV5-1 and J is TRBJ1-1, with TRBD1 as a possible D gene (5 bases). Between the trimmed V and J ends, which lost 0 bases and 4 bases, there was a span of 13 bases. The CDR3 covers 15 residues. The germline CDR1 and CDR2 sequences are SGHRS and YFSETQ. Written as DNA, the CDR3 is TGCGCCAGCAGCTTGGGCCGGGGCGGCACCACTGAAGCTTTCTTT. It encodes CASSLGRGGTTEAFF.

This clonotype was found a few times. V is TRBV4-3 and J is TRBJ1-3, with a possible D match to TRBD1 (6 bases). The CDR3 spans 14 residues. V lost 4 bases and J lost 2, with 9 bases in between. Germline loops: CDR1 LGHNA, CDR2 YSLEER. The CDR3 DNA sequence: TGCGCCAGCAGCCCGGGACACGCTGGAAACACCATATATTTT. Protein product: CASSPGHAGNTIYF.

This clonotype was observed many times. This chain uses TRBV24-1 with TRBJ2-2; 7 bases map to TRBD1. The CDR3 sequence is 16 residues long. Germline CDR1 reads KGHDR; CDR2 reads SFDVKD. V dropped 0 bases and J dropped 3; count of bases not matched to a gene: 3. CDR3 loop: CATSDLRGRDTGELFF. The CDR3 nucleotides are TGTGCCACCAGTGATTTGAGGGGGCGTGACACCGGGGAGCTGTTTTTT.

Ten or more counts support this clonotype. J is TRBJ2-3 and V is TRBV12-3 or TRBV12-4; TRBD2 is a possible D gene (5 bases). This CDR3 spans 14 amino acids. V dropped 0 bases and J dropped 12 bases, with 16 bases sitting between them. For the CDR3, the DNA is TGTGCCAGCAGTTTAGCGGTTGGCGGGCAGTTACAGTATTTT. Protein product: CASSLAVGGQLQYF.

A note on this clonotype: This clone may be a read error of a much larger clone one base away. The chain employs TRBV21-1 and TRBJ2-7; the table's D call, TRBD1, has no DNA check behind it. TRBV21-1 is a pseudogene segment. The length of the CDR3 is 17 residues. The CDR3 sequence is CASSLPPLSSNYYEQYV. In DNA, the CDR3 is TGTGCCAGCAGCCTCCCACCCCTCAGTTCAAACTACTACGAGCAGTACGTC.

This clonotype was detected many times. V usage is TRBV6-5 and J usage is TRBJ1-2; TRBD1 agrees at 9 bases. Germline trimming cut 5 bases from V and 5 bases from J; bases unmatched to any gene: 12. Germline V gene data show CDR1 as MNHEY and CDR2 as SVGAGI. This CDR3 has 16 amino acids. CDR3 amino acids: CASSLERTGAGYGYTF. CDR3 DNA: TGTGCCAGCAGTCTGGAAAGGACAGGGGCAGGGTATGGCTACACCTTC.

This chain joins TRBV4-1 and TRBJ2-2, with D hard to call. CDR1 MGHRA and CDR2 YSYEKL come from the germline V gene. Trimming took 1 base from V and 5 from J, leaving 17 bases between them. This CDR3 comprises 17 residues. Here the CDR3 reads CASSQVKRAPTTGELFF. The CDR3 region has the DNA TGCGCCAGCAGCCAAGTTAAAAGGGCCCCCACTACCGGGGAGCTGTTTTTT.

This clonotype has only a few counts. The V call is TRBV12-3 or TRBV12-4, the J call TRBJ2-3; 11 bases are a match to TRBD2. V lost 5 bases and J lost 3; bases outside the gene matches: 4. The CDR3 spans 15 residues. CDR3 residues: CASSGGTSGTDTQYF. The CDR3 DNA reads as TGTGCCAGCAGTGGGGGGACTAGCGGAACAGATACGCAGTATTTT.